This T cell receptor (beta chain) derives from a study of OX40 agonist ivuxolimab in advanced cancers. Concerning the study at large: Ivuxolimab, which targeted the costimulatory receptor OX40 (CD134), was an agonistic, fully human IgG2 monoclonal antibody. In the dose-escalation cohort, 70% to 85% of patients were male, and the mean age was approximately 64 years, with a range of about 20 to 90. Prior anti-PD-1, anti-PD-L1 or anti-CTLA-4 therapy was permitted, and about two fifths of dose-escalation patients had received checkpoint inhibitors. Of the roughly 51 dose-escalation patients, hepatocellular carcinoma was present in 19, melanoma in roughly 15, renal cell carcinoma in 9 and head and neck cancer in 9. Intravenous ivuxolimab was administered to patients every 2 weeks at six dose levels: 0.01, 0.1, 0.3, 1.5, 3 and 10 mg/kg. The paper covers the monotherapy dose-escalation part of the phase I ivuxolimab trial, which included N ≈ 57 patients. The purpose of peripheral TCRbeta sequencing was to test whether ivuxolimab changed TCR sequence diversity and led to clonal T-cell expansion. Partial responses occurred in three dose-escalation patients, of whom one had hepatocellular carcinoma and two had cutaneous melanoma. General study outcomes and caveats: Partial responders in the 0.1-3.0 mg/kg groups had among the lowest normalized peripheral clonal expansion, especially among CD8+ T cells. At doses from 0.1 to 3.0 mg/kg, clonal expansion was seen in both CD4+ and CD8+ blood T cells between baseline and week 6. On average, CD8+ T cells showed more expanded clones than CD4+ T cells after ivuxolimab. The antigen specificity of the clonally expanded peripheral T cells was not determined. Low levels of normalized T-cell clonal expansion were also seen in some patients who did not respond.

CDR1 and CDR2, per the germline V gene (reference sequence), are SEHNR and FQNEAQ. V and J are trimmed by 6 bases and 6 bases, and the gene matches miss 8 bases of the junction. Including the terminal cysteine and phenylalanine, the CDR3 comprises 16 residues. Only CDR3 DNA remains: 48 bases, in frame from the first base. Patients with a history of autoimmune disease or receiving systemic immunosuppression were excluded from the trial. Peripheral blood for TCR sequencing was collected from all dose cohorts at baseline, on cycle 4 day 1, and on cycle 7 day 1. The samples were taken from a phase I, first-in-human, multicenter, open-label dose-escalation trial of ivuxolimab. Adults with locally advanced or metastatic melanoma, renal cell, hepatocellular, or head and neck squamous cell carcinoma were enrolled in the trial. Before TCR sequencing, CD4+ and CD8+ T cells were separately sorted from peripheral blood.

Genomic DNA was isolated from the sorted cells so that the TCRbeta CDR3 region could be sequenced. The immunoSEQ Assay was used to sequence the TCRbeta CDR3 regions. TCRdb retrieved this table from immuneACCESS and kept in-frame rearrangements only. Not all clones are present; in checked studies, unresolved V genes account for under half, and no reason is known for the remainder. This sample lists around 19,000 clones; roughly 80% were detected once. The top ten clonotypes cover roughly 25% of the sample. This clone was seen just once. Its antigen specificity is not known. No qualities accompany the bases; no much larger clone lies one base away.

Sequenced material: CD4+ or CD8+ T cells sorted from blood, taken in a trial of the OX40 agonist ivuxolimab. The chain links TRBV7-9 with TRBJ2-2; 12 middle bases align to TRBD2. The receptor was isolated from an adult with an advanced solid tumor such as melanoma, head and neck, liver or kidney cancer. The CDR3 amino acid sequence is: CASRLWTSGAPGELFF. The DNA sequence is TGTGCCAGCAGACTTTGGACTAGCGGGGCCCCCGGGGAGCTGTTTTTT.